This T cell receptor beta chain emerged from a study of T cell responses to AZD1222 COVID-19 vaccine. Points from the study as a whole: Clonal diversity may have been underestimated in mostly white British donors. Baseline serology detected seropositivity in only 6 or 7 AZD1222 recipients.

About this clone itself: Its cognate antigen is unknown.

Only in-frame clones appear in the TCRdb table, and some are missing; sequencing was by immunoSEQ multiplex PCR. Of about 130,000 clones in the sample, over 85% are singletons; the top ten hold around 1.1%. Investigators merged groups given second doses at roughly 4 or roughly 12 weeks. The germline V gene encodes CDR1 GTSNPN and CDR2 SVGIG (reference sequence). Trimming cost V 3 bases and J 1 base; bases outside gene matches: 4. The CDR3 is made up of 16 amino acids. This sequence originates from an adult who received the AZD1222 COVID-19 vaccine. The sample consisted of peripheral blood, taken 28 days after the second AZD1222 dose. This chain connects TRBV30 to TRBJ2-3, with TRBD2 matching over 13 bases. CDR3 amino acids: CAWSQGLAGGTDTQYF. Written as DNA, the CDR3 is TGTGCCTGGAGCCAAGGACTAGCGGGAGGCACAGATACGCAGTATTTT. The whole variable domain, remainder taken from reference TRBV30 and TRBJ2-3, is SQTIHQWPATLVQPVGSPLSLECTVEGTSNPNLYWYRQAAGRGLQLLFYSVGIGQISSEVPQNLSASRPQDRQFILSSKKLLLSDSGFYLCAWSQGLAGGTDTQYFGPGTRLTVL.